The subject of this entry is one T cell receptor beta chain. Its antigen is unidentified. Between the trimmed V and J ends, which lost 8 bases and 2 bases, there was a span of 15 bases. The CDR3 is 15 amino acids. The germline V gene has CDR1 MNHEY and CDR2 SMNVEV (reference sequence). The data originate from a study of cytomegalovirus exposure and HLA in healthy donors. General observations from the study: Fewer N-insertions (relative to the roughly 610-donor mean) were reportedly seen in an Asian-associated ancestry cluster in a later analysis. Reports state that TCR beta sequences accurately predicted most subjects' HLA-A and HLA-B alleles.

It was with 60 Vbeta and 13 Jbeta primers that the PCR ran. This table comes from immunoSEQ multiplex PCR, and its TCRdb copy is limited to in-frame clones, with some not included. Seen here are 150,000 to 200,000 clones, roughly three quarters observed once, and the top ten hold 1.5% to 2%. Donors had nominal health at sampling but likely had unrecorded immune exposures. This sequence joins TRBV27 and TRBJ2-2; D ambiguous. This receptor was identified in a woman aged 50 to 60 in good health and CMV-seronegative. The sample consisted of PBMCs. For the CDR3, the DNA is TGTGCCAGCCGCCCCCCCTACAGAAACACCGGGGAGCTGTTTTTT. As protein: CASRPPYRNTGELFF.